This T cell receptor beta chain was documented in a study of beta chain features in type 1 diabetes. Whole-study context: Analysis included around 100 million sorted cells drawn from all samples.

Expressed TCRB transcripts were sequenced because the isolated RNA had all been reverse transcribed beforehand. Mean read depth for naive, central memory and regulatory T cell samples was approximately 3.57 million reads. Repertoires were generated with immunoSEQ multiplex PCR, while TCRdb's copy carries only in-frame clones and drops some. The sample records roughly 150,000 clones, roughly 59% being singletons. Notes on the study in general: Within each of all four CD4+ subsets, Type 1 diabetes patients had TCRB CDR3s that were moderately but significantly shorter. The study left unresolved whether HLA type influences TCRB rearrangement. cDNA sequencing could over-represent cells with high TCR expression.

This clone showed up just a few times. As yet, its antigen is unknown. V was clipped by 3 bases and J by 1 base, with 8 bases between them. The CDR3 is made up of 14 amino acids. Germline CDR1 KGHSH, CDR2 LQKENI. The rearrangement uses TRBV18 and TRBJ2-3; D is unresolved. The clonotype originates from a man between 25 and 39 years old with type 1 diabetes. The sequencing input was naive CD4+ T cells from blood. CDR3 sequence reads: CASSPSLGTDTQYF. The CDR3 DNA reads TGTGCCAGCTCACCTTCCCTGGGCACAGATACGCAGTATTTT.